This T cell receptor (beta chain) was identified during a study of OX40 agonist ivuxolimab in advanced cancers. General study findings and limits: At 0.1-3.0 mg/kg, partial responders had clonal expansion among the lowest observed. Dosing at 0.1 to 3.0 mg/kg was accompanied by clonal expansion of CD4+ and CD8+ blood T cells by week 6. Fewer expanded clones were found on average in CD4+ than in CD8+ T cells.

As concerns this clone: Its antigen is undetermined.

Germline CDR1 reads SGHAT; CDR2 reads FQNNGV. V was trimmed by 5 bases and J by 4 bases, leaving 14 bases between them. The CDR3 sequence is 14 residues long. The data were produced by immunoSEQ multiplex PCR, yet TCRdb's version contains in-frame clones alone and is incomplete. This table holds 80,000 or so clones, around 83% found once. This TCR derives from an adult with an advanced solid tumor such as melanoma, head and neck, liver or kidney cancer. The source material was CD4+ or CD8+ T cells sorted from blood, sampled in a trial of the OX40 agonist ivuxolimab. The rearrangement links TRBV11-2 to TRBJ1-2; a possible D gene is TRBD1 (5 bases). The CDR3 coding sequence is TGTGCCAGCAGCGCACTCAGACAGTTCTATGGCTACACCTTC. Its translation: CASSALRQFYGYTF.